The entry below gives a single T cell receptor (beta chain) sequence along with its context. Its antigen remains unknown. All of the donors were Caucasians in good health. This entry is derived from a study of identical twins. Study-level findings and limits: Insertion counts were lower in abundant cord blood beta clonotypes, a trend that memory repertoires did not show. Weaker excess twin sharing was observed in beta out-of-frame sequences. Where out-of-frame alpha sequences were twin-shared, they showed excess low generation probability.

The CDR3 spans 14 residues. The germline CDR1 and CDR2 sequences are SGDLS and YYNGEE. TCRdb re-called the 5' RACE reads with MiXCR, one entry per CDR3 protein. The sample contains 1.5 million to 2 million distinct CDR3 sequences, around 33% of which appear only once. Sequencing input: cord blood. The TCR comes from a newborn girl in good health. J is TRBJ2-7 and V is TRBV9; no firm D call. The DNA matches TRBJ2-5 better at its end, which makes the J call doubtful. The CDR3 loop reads CASSVGFLEETQYF. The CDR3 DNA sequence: TGTGCCAGCAGCGTAGGATTCCTGGAAGAGACCCAGTACTTC.